The present T cell receptor beta chain was sequenced within a study of beta chain features in type 1 diabetes (dated by TCRdb to the late 2010s). Notes on the research overall: No differences in mean age, gender distribution, total cell number or subset yield were found between patients and healthy donors. Across all samples, roughly 110,000,000 sorted cells were examined, and cell number per subset correlated strongly with RNA yield. The study compared the TCRB repertoires of sorted circulating CD4+ T cell subsets in recently diagnosed type 1 diabetes patients with those in matched healthy donors. Regulatory and stem cell-like memory subsets were obtained from only 8 patients and roughly eight healthy donors, while naive and central memory subsets were obtained from all 28 donors.

The paper as a whole reports these results and caveats: Because the HLA sub-analyses included only small numbers of individuals, any influence of HLA type on TCRB rearrangement was left unresolved. Because cDNA was sequenced instead of genomic DNA, highly expressing activated cells could be over-represented, though the groups showed no difference in activation or CD3 levels. At VDJ recombination sites, patients with type 1 diabetes made fewer insertions and deleted more nucleotides, a pattern implying thymic rearrangement abnormalities. Naive, central memory and regulatory TCRB repertoires appeared to be more alike among patients than among healthy donors. Type 1 diabetes patients showed a moderate but significant shortening of TCRB CDR3 length in all four CD4+ subsets. Shorter templates might have been favored by PCR, but patient and control samples were amplified and corrected together, so both groups would have been affected equally by any skew.

All of the isolated RNA was reverse transcribed with the High Capacity cDNA Reverse Transcription Kit, so expressed TCRB transcripts were sequenced. Deep immunoSEQ sequencing was applied to naive, central memory and regulatory T cell samples, giving an average of roughly 3.5 million total reads per sample. Sorted cells were lysed in RLT buffer and RNA was extracted with DNase-treated RNeasy Micro or Mini kits, depending on cell number. Each cell subset was processed on its own to prevent cross-contamination, while patient and healthy donor samples were processed together. TCRB sequences were amplified from cDNA with the immunoSEQ multiplex PCR, producing 87-bp fragments spanning the CDR3 region. Sequencing of the amplicons was done on the Illumina HiSeq platform. Turning to the authors' computational methods: Synthetic template baselines were used to correct PCR bias computationally, reads within Hamming distance 2 were collapsed, and singletons that could not be merged were discarded. By aligning reads against IMGT, V, D and J genes, CDR3 length, and insertions or deletions at six rearrangement sites were assigned. Within each subset, clonotype counts were normalized to sorted cell number, after which true diversity and Gini coefficients were computed with the tcR R package. The overlap coefficient, calculated on TCRB nucleotide sequences, was used to quantify repertoire sharing. Out-of-frame TCRB sequences from naive cells were analyzed as a proxy for the pre-selection repertoire. Here the immuneACCESS table is served through TCRdb, limited to in-frame sequences with V and J called. Missing clones are a known gap in these copies; in checked studies unresolved V genes cover under half, and the rest lacks a known reason. V and J calls and clone size are as listed in that table; D and trimming were resolved from the DNA. The table for this sample lists fewer than 900,000 clones; roughly 17% of them were counted only once. The ten most abundant clones make up 0.02% to 0.03% of the sample.

From each donor, a single peripheral blood sample of around 120 mL on average was drawn into heparinised tubes. Naive, central memory, regulatory and stem cell-like memory CD4+ T cells were sorted on a BD FACSAria II using a panel including CD45RO, CCR7, CD25, CD127, CD95 and CD27. All sorted populations exceeded 98% purity. PBMCs were isolated immediately by Lymphoprep density gradient centrifugation and stained directly without culture. To minimize batch effects, samples were stained and sorted in pairs, one healthy donor with one patient per experiment. Turning to this clone: Which antigen it targets is not known. No base qualities exist here, and no much larger clone lies one base off it.

Including cysteine and phenylalanine, the CDR3 has 13 amino acids. Of all the DNA, just the CDR3 is kept, 39 bases in frame from base 1. CDR1 and CDR2, looked up from the germline V gene (reference sequence), are SGHNT and YYREEE. V is pared back by 4 bases and J by 8 bases, with 12 bases lying between the germline termini. The sequence was obtained from a woman aged 18-29 years in good health. Here the chain combines TRBV5-4 and TRBJ1-4; the D gene is possibly TRBD1, with 6 bases matching. Sequenced: naive CD4+ T cells from blood. In the paper's terms, the cell subset or site label means: true naive CD4+ T cells. CDR3 reads: CASSPGQTEKLFF. The base sequence is TGTGCCAGCAGCCCCGGACAGACGGAAAAACTGTTTTTT.